A single sample gave rise to the 12 T cell receptor beta chains below, sequenced in a study of T-cell memory formation after mild COVID-19. TCRdb reprocessed the 5' RACE reads with MiXCR, giving one entry per CDR3 protein. This sample has tens of thousands of distinct CDR3 sequences, with about 6.3% found just once. Material for sequencing was PBMCs or a T cell subset sorted from them (not recorded which). Every receptor here comes from an adult who had mild COVID-19 (a few samples of this study predate the infection). Cell type and time point are not known.

This clonotype was seen at least ten times. The rearrangement uses TRBV20-1 and TRBJ2-1, with D possibly TRBD2 on 5 matching bases. V dropped 0 bases and J dropped 6 bases, with 18 bases sitting between them. In germline, CDR1 is DFQATT, CDR2 SNEGSKA (reference sequence). The CDR3 covers 16 residues. This CDR3 reads CSARDLFGNRTNEQFF. CDR3 DNA: TGCAGTGCTAGAGATTTATTCGGGAACAGAACCAATGAGCAGTTCTTC.

This clonotype has at least ten counts. CDR3 in amino acids: CASSQEKRTSGGAFF. CDR3 sequence (DNA): TGCGCCAGCAGCCAAGAAAAGAGGACATCCGGGGGAGCTTTCTTT. This chain connects TRBV4-1 to TRBJ1-1, with TRBD1 as a possible D gene (5 bases). V shed 0 bases and J shed 10 bases, with 18 bases lying between them. CDR1 and CDR2 from the germline V gene are MGHRA and YSYEKL. The CDR3 contains 15 residues.

This chain uses TRBV27 with TRBJ1-1, with 7 positions matching TRBD1. From germline, CDR1 is MNHEY and CDR2 SMNVEV (reference sequence). V lost 2 bases, J lost 11 bases, and 8 bases stayed unmatched. The CDR3 covers 13 residues. The CDR3, as DNA: TGTGCCAGCAGTTTAAACCGACAGGGATCGGCTTTCTTT. It encodes CASSLNRQGSAFF.

The sample holds many counts of this clonotype. The chain couples TRBV20-1 to TRBJ1-4; D is possibly TRBD1 (5 bases). Germline CDR1 DFQATT, CDR2 SNEGSKA (reference sequence). With 3 bases removed from V and 7 bases from J, the gap between germline ends came to 18 bases. The CDR3 length is 15 residues. CDR3 residues: CSARDLGGVGEKLFF. Written as DNA, the CDR3 is TGCAGTGCTAGGGACCTTGGGGGTGTGGGTGAAAAACTGTTTTTT.

This clonotype was recorded many times. The rearrangement joins TRBV4-2 to TRBJ2-3, with a weak D call TRBD2 (6 bases). V lost 2 bases and J 4 bases, leaving 19 bases between the germline ends. Germline-derived CDR1 and CDR2 are LGHNA and YNFKEQ. The CDR3 is 17 residues long. CDR3 amino acids: CASSQSPAGLVADTQYF. For the CDR3, the DNA is TGTGCCAGCAGCCAATCCCCCGCGGGGTTGGTAGCAGATACGCAGTATTTT.

This clonotype was counted ten times or more. The genes are TRBV4-1 and TRBJ2-3; possibly TRBD1 or TRBD2 for D (6 bases each). Trimming stripped 5 bases from V and 6 bases from J, with 30 bases between. The CDR3 is 19 residues long. Germline-derived CDR1 and CDR2 are MGHRA and YSYEKL. The CDR3 protein is CASSTPSSGARWEDDTQYF. The CDR3 DNA reads as TGCGCCAGCAGCACCCCGTCCTCGGGGGCGAGGTGGGAGGACGATACGCAGTATTTT.

Many counts were recorded for this clonotype. This sequence joins TRBV7-2 and TRBJ2-7; D is possibly TRBD1 (5 bases). This CDR3 comprises 16 residues. Per the germline V gene, CDR1 is SGHTA and CDR2 is FQGNSA. V lost 5 bases and J 0 bases, leaving 17 bases between the germline ends. The CDR3 here is CASSQVQGWSSYEQYF. In DNA, the CDR3 is TGTGCCAGCAGCCAAGTCCAGGGCTGGAGCTCCTACGAGCAGTACTTC. The whole variable domain, filled in from reference TRBV7-2 and TRBJ2-7, reads GAGVSQSPSNKVTEKGKDVELRCDPISGHTALYWYRQSLGQGLEFLIYFQGNSAPDKSGLPSDRFSAERTGGSVSTLTIQRTQQEDSAVYLCASSQVQGWSSYEQYFGPGTRLTVT.

This clonotype came up many times. The chain has TRBV7-3 and TRBJ2-2; D uncertain. V dropped 5 bases and J dropped 4 bases, with 14 bases sitting between them. Germline-derived CDR1 and CDR2 are SGHTA and FQGTGA. The CDR3 length is 15 residues. CDR3 DNA sequence: TGTGCCAGCAGCCCGCAGAGTAGTGCCACCGGGGAGCTGTTTTTT. It encodes CASSPQSSATGELFF.

The table lists this clonotype with many counts. This chain links TRBV6-5 with TRBJ1-1, with 7 positions matching TRBD1. The germline CDR1 and CDR2 sequences are MNHEY and SVGAGI. Trimming at V came to 5 bases and at J to 1 base, leaving 7 bases not matched to a gene. This CDR3 is built from 15 residues. The CDR3 DNA is TGTGCCAGCAGTGAAAAGGGACAGCCGAACACTGAAGCTTTCTTT. Residues: CASSEKGQPNTEAFF.

This clonotype occurred many times. The chain recombines TRBV5-4 with TRBJ2-3; D gene uncertain. The CDR3 consists of 14 residues. The V end was cut by 4 bases, the J end by 2 bases, with 11 bases between. The germline V gene has CDR1 SGHNT and CDR2 YYREEE (reference sequence). CDR3 protein: CASSVQGFTDTQYF. The CDR3 DNA reads as TGTGCCAGCAGCGTTCAAGGGTTCACAGATACGCAGTATTTT. Using reference TRBV5-4 and TRBJ2-3 for the parts outside the CDR3, the full variable domain is ETGVTQSPTHLIKTRGQQVTLRCSSQSGHNTVSWYQQALGQGPQFIFQYYREEENGRGNFPPRFSGLQFPNYSSELNVNALELDDSALYLCASSVQGFTDTQYFGPGTRLTVL.

This clonotype was seen repeatedly, ten times or more. The genes are TRBV7-2 and TRBJ2-7; no definite D call. Per the germline V gene, CDR1 is SGHTA and CDR2 is FQGNSA. Trimming pared 3 bases from V and 3 bases from J, leaving 9 bases between. This CDR3 contains 13 residues. The CDR3 sequence is CASSFGINYEQYF. The CDR3, as DNA: TGTGCCAGCAGCTTCGGAATAAACTACGAGCAGTACTTC.

This clonotype has more than one count but fewer than ten. V gene TRBV15 combines with J gene TRBJ1-2, with D unclear. The germline V and J ends were trimmed by 0 bases and 7 bases, with 12 bases remaining between them. Germline CDR1 is LNHNV and CDR2 is YYDKDF (reference sequence). This CDR3 is built from 14 residues. The CDR3 coding sequence is TGTGCCACCAGCAGAGAACCGCGGGAACCTGGCTACACCTTC. Its translation is CATSREPREPGYTF.